The rows below give T cell receptor beta chains drawn from one sample of a study of identical twins. One entry per CDR3 protein, called by TCRdb with MiXCR from the 5' RACE reads. This sample carries 640,000 or so distinct CDR3 sequences, 5.5% to 6.5% of them seen once, and the ten largest clones take around 2%. Sequencing was done on a sample of naive T cells sorted from blood. The receptors shown here come from a man aged 18 to 29 in good health. Both conserved end residues are part of each CDR3. Fields, in order: V gene, CDR3 protein.

V: TRBV25-1; CDR3: CASSADPSGNTIYF
V: TRBV29-1; CDR3: CSAGPATGELFF
V: TRBV3-1; CDR3: CASSRSPGFQNTEAFF
V: TRBV5-1; CDR3: CASSGRDYQKGGELFF
V: TRBV7-9; CDR3: CASSLAGVHSHTGELFF
V: TRBV6-1; CDR3: CASSLRQGVGELFF
V: TRBV27; CDR3: CASSPIKFSGRHLMSSYEQYF
V: TRBV4-3; CDR3: CASSQVGLAGEETQYF
V: TRBV12-3/TRBV12-4; CDR3: CASSDTGGGDQPQHF
V: TRBV12-3/TRBV12-4; CDR3: CASSLLGQGRNTIYF
V: TRBV2; CDR3: CASSPLGGSSNEQFF
V: TRBV4-3; CDR3: CASSQDVLQNQPQHF
V: TRBV12-3/TRBV12-4; CDR3: CASSLRVADTQYF
V: TRBV20-1; CDR3: CSAHQGRIYEQYF
V: TRBV7-8; CDR3: CASRGLAGTKTQYF
V: TRBV4-3; CDR3: CASSQGYGPYNEQFF
V: TRBV5-6; CDR3: CASSPRVQGRLNSPLHF
V: TRBV27; CDR3: CASSPDPPDTQYF
V: TRBV20-1; CDR3: CSAPGTSGRANEQFF
V: TRBV5-1; CDR3: CASSSSLLGDTEAFF
V: TRBV5-1; CDR3: CASSEGLSNEQFF
V: TRBV7-6; CDR3: CASSYGTSGSSYNEQFF
V: TRBV5-1; CDR3: CASSFNLGGYNEQFF
V: TRBV20-1; CDR3: CSARAHSEVQETQYF
V: TRBV29-1; CDR3: CSVARASNQPQHF
V: TRBV20-1; CDR3: CSTSAGELPFSTNEKLFF
V: TRBV7-2; CDR3: CASSPGLDTDTQYF
V: TRBV6-6; CDR3: CASSVSISDTQYF
V: TRBV10-3; CDR3: CAISETSGLFF
V: TRBV7-9; CDR3: CASSKPSGRSYEQYF
V: TRBV5-5; CDR3: CASSLARTGPTDTQYF
V: TRBV6-9; CDR3: CASSLSGTGLQPQHF
V: TRBV5-1; CDR3: CASSLPGGTDTQYF
V: TRBV4-2; CDR3: CASSRQLAAASYNEQFF
V: TRBV3-1; CDR3: CASSLGERSNQPQHF
V: TRBV2; CDR3: CASSEVKGSRAFF
V: TRBV29-1; CDR3: CSVRLAGGPPYNEQFF
V: TRBV20-1; CDR3: CSPRDQTREQFF
V: TRBV19; CDR3: CASSAGTSGSTYNEQFF
V: TRBV20-1; CDR3: CSARDLRKQYF
V: TRBV12-3/TRBV12-4; CDR3: CASRAPGLAGVNEQFF
V: TRBV6-2/TRBV6-3; CDR3: CASSFRTGKGSYEQYF
V: TRBV18; CDR3: CASSHNGLAEHTDTQYF
V: TRBV7-8; CDR3: CASSQGISFSYEQYF
V: TRBV27; CDR3: CASSLGQGTGEQYF
V: TRBV15; CDR3: CATSRENSGANVLTF
V: TRBV5-1; CDR3: CASSVGAAGGYNEQFF
V: TRBV7-2; CDR3: CASSLLQGQATYNEQFF
V: TRBV11-2; CDR3: CASSPDRDRSTEAFF
V: TRBV7-2; CDR3: CASSLISTGNEQFF
V: TRBV28; CDR3: CASSLYGSYTF
V: TRBV27; CDR3: CASNPGVETSSSPLTGELFF
V: TRBV29-1; CDR3: CSVVERLSYNEQFF
V: TRBV3-1; CDR3: CASSQDGTANQPQHF
V: TRBV29-1; CDR3: CSVEDVVQGYTF